These 7 T cell receptor beta chains were sequenced from one sample in a study of cytomegalovirus exposure and HLA in healthy donors. The PCR ran on 60 Vbeta and 13 Jbeta primers. The table came from immunoSEQ multiplex PCR; TCRdb's copy has only in-frame clones and leaves some out. The sample lists 95,000 to 150,000 clones; about 78% were seen once. Material: PBMCs. Receptors were obtained from a woman aged 35 to 49 in good health and CMV-seropositive.

The chain joins TRBV5-6 to TRBJ1-2, with 9 bases matching TRBD1. After removal of 5 bases from V and 6 bases from J, the junction contained 5 bases not matched to a gene. In germline, CDR1 is SGHDT, CDR2 YYEEEE. The CDR3 consists of 13 residues. CDR3 protein: CASSYWTGDGYTF. CDR3 sequence (DNA): TGTGCCAGCAGTTATTGGACAGGGGATGGCTACACCTTC.

V is TRBV7-8 and J is TRBJ1-1; no reliable D call. With 3 bases removed from V and 6 bases from J, the gap between germline ends came to 14 bases. Germline V lookup: CDR1 SGHVS, CDR2 FQNEAQ. CDR3 length: 14 amino acids. The CDR3 reads CASSLVRSIAEAFF. The DNA of the CDR3 is TGTGCCAGCAGCTTGGTTAGATCTATAGCTGAAGCTTTCTTT.

The chain has TRBV6-5 and TRBJ2-7; D not certain. The V end lost 5 bases, the J end lost 2 bases, and 10 bases lay between the germline ends. Germline values: CDR1 MNHEY, CDR2 SVGAGI. CDR3 size: 13 residues. This CDR3 is CASSAPTAYEQYF. In DNA form, the CDR3 reads TGTGCCAGCAGTGCCCCCACGGCCTACGAGCAGTACTTC.

The chain joins TRBV6-5 to TRBJ1-6; 7 bases are a match to TRBD1. V gave up 5 bases and J gave up 9 bases; unmatched junction bases: 7. There are 14 residues in the CDR3. From germline, CDR1 is MNHEY and CDR2 SVGAGI. The CDR3 DNA sequence: TGTGCCAGCAGTATGACAGGGAAGGGTTCACCCCTCCACTTT. It specifies CASSMTGKGSPLHF.

This clone was observed a few times. V and J are TRBV4-1 and TRBJ1-1, with 7 bases aligning to TRBD1. Per germline, CDR1 MGHRA and CDR2 YSYEKL. This CDR3 is 19 amino acids long. The junction had 14 bases not matched to a gene; V was cut back by 0 bases and J by 1 base. The CDR3 nucleotides are TGCGCCAGCAGCCAAGACCGGCTCGGCTTGGGACAGCCGAACACTGAAGCTTTCTTT. Protein: CASSQDRLGLGQPNTEAFF.

The V gene is TRBV2, the J gene TRBJ1-3, with 9 positions matching TRBD1. The J segment lost 4 bases and the V segment lost 5 bases, leaving 15 bases of the junction unmatched. CDR1 is SNHLY and CDR2 is FYNNEI in the germline V gene. The CDR3 is made up of 18 amino acids. In nucleotides, the CDR3 is TGTGCCAGCAGTTATTTCACGGGACAGGGTTCCTCCGGAAACACCATATATTTT. Amino acids: CASSYFTGQGSSGNTIYF. The variable domain in full, completed from reference TRBV2 and TRBJ1-3, reads EPEVTQTPSHQVTQMGQEVILRCVPISNHLYFYWYRQILGQKVEFLVSFYNNEISEKSEIFDDQFSVERPDGSNFTLKIRSTKLEDSAMYFCASSYFTGQGSSGNTIYFGEGSWLTVV.

V and J are TRBV5-1 and TRBJ1-1; D is possibly TRBD1 (6 bases). Trimming stripped 0 bases from V and 10 bases from J, with 16 bases between. From germline, CDR1 is SGHRS and CDR2 YFSETQ. This CDR3 contains 14 residues. This CDR3 reads CASSLAVGQTGAFF. CDR3 bases: TGCGCCAGCAGCTTGGCCGTCGGACAGACGGGAGCTTTCTTT.